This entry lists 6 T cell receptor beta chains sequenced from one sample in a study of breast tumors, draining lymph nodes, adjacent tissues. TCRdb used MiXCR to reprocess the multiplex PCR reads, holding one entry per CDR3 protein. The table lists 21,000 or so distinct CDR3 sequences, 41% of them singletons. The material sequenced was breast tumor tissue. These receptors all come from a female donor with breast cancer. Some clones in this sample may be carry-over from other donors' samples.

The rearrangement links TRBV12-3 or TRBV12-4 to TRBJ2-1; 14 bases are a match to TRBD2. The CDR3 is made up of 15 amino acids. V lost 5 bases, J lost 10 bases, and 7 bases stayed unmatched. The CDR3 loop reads CASSPRLAGGGEQFF. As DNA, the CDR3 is TGTGCCAGCAGTCCTAGACTAGCGGGAGGGGGGGAGCAGTTCTTC.

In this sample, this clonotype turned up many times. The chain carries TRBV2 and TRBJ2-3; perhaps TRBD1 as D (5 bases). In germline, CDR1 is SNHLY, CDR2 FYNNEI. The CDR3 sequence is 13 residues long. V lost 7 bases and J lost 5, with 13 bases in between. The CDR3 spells CASNMGQGDTQYF. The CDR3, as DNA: TGTGCCAGCAATATGGGGCAGGGAGATACGCAGTATTTT. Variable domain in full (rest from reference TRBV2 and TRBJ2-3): EPEVTQTPSHQVTQMGQEVILRCVPISNHLYFYWYRQILGQKVEFLVSFYNNEISEKSEIFDDQFSVERPDGSNFTLKIRSTKLEDSAMYFCASNMGQGDTQYFGPGTRLTVL.

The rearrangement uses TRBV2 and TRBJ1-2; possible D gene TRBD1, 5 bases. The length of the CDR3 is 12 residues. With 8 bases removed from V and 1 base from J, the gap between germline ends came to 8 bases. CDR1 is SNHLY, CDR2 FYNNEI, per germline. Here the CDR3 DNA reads TGTGCCAGCGGGGGGGTTAACTATGGCTACACCTTC. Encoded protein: CASGGVNYGYTF.

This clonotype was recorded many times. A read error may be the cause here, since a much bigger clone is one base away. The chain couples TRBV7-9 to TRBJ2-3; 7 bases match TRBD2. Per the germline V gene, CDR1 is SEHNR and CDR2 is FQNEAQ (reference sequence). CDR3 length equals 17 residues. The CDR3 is CASSLPTSMENTDPQYF. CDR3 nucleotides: TGTGCCAGCAGCTTACCGACTAGCATGGAAAACACAGATCCGCAGTATTTT.

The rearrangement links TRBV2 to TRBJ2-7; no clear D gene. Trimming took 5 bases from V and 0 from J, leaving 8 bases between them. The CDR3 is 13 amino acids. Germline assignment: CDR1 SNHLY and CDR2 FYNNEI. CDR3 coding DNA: TGTGCCAGCAGTAGGATCCTCTCCTACGAGCAGTACTTC. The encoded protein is CASSRILSYEQYF.

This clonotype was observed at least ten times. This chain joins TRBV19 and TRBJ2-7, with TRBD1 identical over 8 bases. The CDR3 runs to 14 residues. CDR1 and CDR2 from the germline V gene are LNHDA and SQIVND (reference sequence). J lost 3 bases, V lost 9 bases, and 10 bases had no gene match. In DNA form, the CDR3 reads TGTGCCAGCCGCCCGGGGACAGGTGTCTACGAGCAGTACTTC. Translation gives CASRPGTGVYEQYF.